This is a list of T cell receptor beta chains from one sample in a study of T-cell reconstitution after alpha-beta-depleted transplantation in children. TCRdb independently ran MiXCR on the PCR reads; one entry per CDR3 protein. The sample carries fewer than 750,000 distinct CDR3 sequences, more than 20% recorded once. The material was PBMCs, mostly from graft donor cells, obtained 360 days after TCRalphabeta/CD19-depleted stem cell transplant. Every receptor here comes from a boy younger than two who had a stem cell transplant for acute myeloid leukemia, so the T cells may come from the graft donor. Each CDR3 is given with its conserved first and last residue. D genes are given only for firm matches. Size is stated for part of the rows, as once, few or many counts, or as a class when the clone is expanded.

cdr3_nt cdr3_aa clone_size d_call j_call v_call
TGTGCCAGCAGTGCGATGGGAGGCGCAACTAATGAAAAACTGTTTTTT CASSAMGGATNEKLFF NA NA TRBJ1-4 TRBV6-1
TGTGCCAGCAGTCGGACATTCGGGACCCAGTACTTC CASSRTFGTQYF few NA TRBJ2-5 TRBV28
TGCGCCAGCAGCCAAGCTAATAGGCTAGCGTCCGGGGAGCTGTTTTTT CASSQANRLASGELFF NA NA TRBJ2-2 TRBV4-1
TGTGCCAGCAGCCCCGCGGGGGGAGGCGGCTATGGCTACACCTTC CASSPAGGGGYGYTF NA NA TRBJ1-2 TRBV7-6
TGCAGTCTGGGCGGCGGGGGATGGGCAGATACGCAGTATTTT CSLGGGGWADTQYF NA TRBD2 TRBJ2-3 TRBV20-1
TGTGCCAGCACTCTCAACCATGAGCAGTTCTTC CASTLNHEQFF NA NA TRBJ2-1 TRBV6-5
TGTGCCAGCAGCTTAGAAGCTAGCGGGGGCAACAATGAGCAGTTCTTC CASSLEASGGNNEQFF NA TRBD2 TRBJ2-1 TRBV7-9
TGTGCCAGCAGCCCCTTTCTTCCGGGACAGGATAATTCACCCCTCCACTTT CASSPFLPGQDNSPLHF NA TRBD1 TRBJ1-6 TRBV14
TGCAGTGCTAGATTCGTGGGGGGTGACTCCTACAATGAGCAGTTCTTC CSARFVGGDSYNEQFF NA NA TRBJ2-1 TRBV20-1
TGTGTCAGCAGCTTAGGGCCCACTAGCGGGGGTAACATTCAGTACTTC CVSSLGPTSGGNIQYF NA TRBD2 TRBJ2-4 TRBV7-2
TGTGCCAGCAGCTTAGAACCGACAGGGTTCTATGGCTACACCTTC CASSLEPTGFYGYTF few TRBD1 TRBJ1-2 TRBV7-2
TGTGCCAGCAGTTTCAGTGGGACTTATTACAATGAGCAGTTCTTC CASSFSGTYYNEQFF few NA TRBJ2-1 TRBV12-3/TRBV12-4
TGTGCCAGCGGAGAAGTTAGCTCCTACAATGAGCAGTTCTTC CASGEVSSYNEQFF once NA TRBJ2-1 TRBV12-3/TRBV12-4
TGCGCCAGCAGTATCAGCACAGATACGCAGTATTTT CASSISTDTQYF NA NA TRBJ2-3 TRBV10-2
TGTGCCAGCACCTGGAGTGGTCCTGGCGAGCAGTACTTC CASTWSGPGEQYF few NA TRBJ2-7 TRBV7-2
TGCAGTGCTAGACCTAGCGGGGGGAGGGAGACCCAGTACTTC CSARPSGGRETQYF many TRBD2 TRBJ2-5 TRBV20-1
TGTGCCAGCAGTTACTCGAGAGGGTCCCCTGGAAACACCATATATTTT CASSYSRGSPGNTIYF NA NA TRBJ1-3 TRBV6-5